This paragraph reports one T cell receptor (beta chain). What it recognizes is unknown. Here immunoSEQ multiplex PCR was the method, and the copy in TCRdb shows in-frame clones only, minus some. The repertoire holds 110,000 to 150,000 clones, with 88% as singletons. The entry originates in a study of T cell responses to AZD1222 COVID-19 vaccine. Looking at the study overall: Second doses that came at about 4 or about 12 weeks were put together. Study-level findings and limits: Donors in the cohort were predominantly white British and more often female, and clonal diversity was possibly underestimated.

V trimming: 4 bases; J trimming: 7 bases; junction bases outside the gene matches: 5. Germline V gene lookup returns CDR1 SGHNT and CDR2 YENEEA. This CDR3 is 16 amino acids long. This TCR derives from an adult in good health. The J gene is TRBJ2-1, the V gene TRBV11-3, with 15 bases matching TRBD2. Sample: peripheral blood, taken on day 0 of AZD1222 vaccination. The CDR3 spells CASSSRGTSGGNEQFF. CDR3 coding DNA: TGTGCCAGCAGCTCACGCGGGACTAGCGGGGGGAATGAGCAGTTCTTC. Drawing the rest from reference TRBV11-3 and TRBJ2-1, the complete variable domain is EAGVVQSPRYKIIEKKQPVAFWCNPISGHNTLYWYLQNLGQGPELLIRYENEEAVDDSQLPKDRFSAERLKGVDSTLKIQPAELGDSAVYLCASSSRGTSGGNEQFFGPGTRLTVL.